The 27 T cell receptor beta chains below were found in one sample sequenced in a study of T cell responses to AZD1222 COVID-19 vaccine. Profiled with immunoSEQ multiplex PCR; TCRdb holds only in-frame clones, not every one. The sample records around 150,000 clones, 90% being singletons. The starting material was peripheral blood, obtained 28 days after the second AZD1222 dose. The receptors come from an adult who received the AZD1222 COVID-19 vaccine.

The chain joins TRBV24-1 to TRBJ1-5, with no clear D. V dropped 9 bases and J dropped 1 base, with 15 bases sitting between them. Germline loops: CDR1 KGHDR, CDR2 SFDVKD. This CDR3 has 15 amino acids. This CDR3 reads CATSRTSTSNQPQHF. The CDR3 DNA follows: TGTGCCACCTCCAGGACGTCAACCAGCAATCAGCCCCAGCATTTT.

The chain joins TRBV7-9 to TRBJ1-2; 7 bases fit TRBD1. The germline CDR1 and CDR2 sequences are SEHNR and FQNEAQ (reference sequence). The CDR3 covers 12 residues. Trimming took 3 bases from V and 6 from J; bases not matched to a gene: 1. The CDR3 protein is CASSFTGDGYTF. DNA of the CDR3: TGTGCCAGCAGCTTCACAGGGGATGGCTACACCTTC.

V is TRBV27 and J is TRBJ2-1; no reliable D call. This CDR3 is built from 13 residues. CDR1 is MNHEY, CDR2 SMNVEV, per germline (reference sequence). The V end was cut by 0 bases, the J end by 7 bases, with 7 bases between. The DNA for the CDR3 is TGTGCCAGCAGTTTATCGGGCAGAAATGAGCAGTTCTTC. This codes for CASSLSGRNEQFF.

The V and J genes are TRBV2 and TRBJ1-1; 9 bases match TRBD1. The V gene's germline CDR1 is SNHLY and CDR2 FYNNEI. This CDR3 is built from 12 residues. The ends lost 4 bases at V and 6 bases at J; junction bases unmatched: 0. CDR3 bases: TGTGCCAGCAGTGGACAGGGGGCTGAAGCTTTCTTT. Residues: CASSGQGAEAFF.

The chain uses TRBV12-2 and TRBJ2-5; whether TRBD1, the table's D call, matches the DNA was not checked. TRBV12-2 is labeled a pseudogene. This CDR3 has 13 residues. The CDR3 DNA follows: TGTGCAAGTCGCCAGGACAAACAAGAGACCCAGTACTTC. It codes for CASRQDKQETQYF.

The J gene is TRBJ1-2, the V gene TRBV24-1, with 7 bases lining up with TRBD1. Germline CDR1 and CDR2: KGHDR and SFDVKD. The CDR3 totals 13 residues. V was pared by 7 bases and J by 6 bases, with 7 bases of the junction left unmatched. This CDR3 is CATSADRVDGYTF. The CDR3 DNA reads TGTGCCACCAGCGCCGACAGGGTCGATGGCTACACCTTC.

The genes are TRBV7-9 and TRBJ1-4, with a possible D match to TRBD1 (5 bases). Per germline, CDR1 SEHNR and CDR2 FQNEAQ (reference sequence). The CDR3 spans 14 residues. V gave up 5 bases and J gave up 7 bases, with 14 bases separating them. Here the CDR3 reads CASSARDPGEKLFF. CDR3 DNA sequence: TGTGCCAGCAGCGCCCGGGACCCTGGTGAAAAACTGTTTTTT.

The chain is built from TRBV18 and TRBJ2-1; 8 bases match TRBD2. Unmatched junction bases numbered 0, after V lost 2 bases and J lost 0 bases. Germline V CDR1 and CDR2: KGHSH, LQKENI. This CDR3 has 15 residues. CDR3 sequence (DNA): TGTGCCAGCTCACCAGGGACTAGCTCCTACAATGAGCAGTTCTTC. Its protein is CASSPGTSSYNEQFF.

The chain combines TRBV9 with TRBJ2-1, with 9 bases matching TRBD1. Germline CDR1 reads SGDLS; CDR2 reads YYNGEE. The CDR3 has 16 residues. Unmatched junction bases numbered 9, after V lost 2 bases and J lost 6 bases. CDR3 sequence (DNA): TGTGCCAGCAGCGTTACTGCCGGGACAGGGCTCAATGAGCAGTTCTTC. Translated, it gives CASSVTAGTGLNEQFF.

The chain employs TRBV28 and TRBJ1-4; D is possibly TRBD1 (5 bases). The CDR3 length is 12 residues. V lost 6 bases, J lost 8 bases, and 10 bases lay in between. Germline assignment: CDR1 MDHEN and CDR2 SYDVKM. CDR3 sequence (DNA): TGTGCCAGCAGGGGGCCGGGGGAAAAACTGTTTTTT. Its protein is CASRGPGEKLFF.

V gene TRBV23-1 combines with J gene TRBJ1-2; D is perhaps TRBD1 (6 bases). TRBV23-1 is noted as an ORF with a role that remains uncertain. The ends were cut back, 2 bases at V and 4 bases at J, with 20 bases in the middle. The CDR3 sequence is 17 residues long. CDR3: CASSQVRWGARIYGYTF. CDR3 in DNA: TGCGCCAGCAGTCAAGTTCGGTGGGGGGCGCGAATCTATGGCTACACCTTC.

CDR3 loop: CASLRTVIYNEQFF. The CDR3 nucleotides are TGTGCCAGCCTACGGACAGTTATTTACAATGAGCAGTTCTTC. This rearrangement joins TRBV6-5 to TRBJ2-1, with a tentative D call TRBD1 (6 bases). Germline V gene sequence: CDR1 MNHEY, CDR2 SVGAGI. The CDR3 length is 14 residues. Trimming took off 8 bases at V and 4 bases at J, with 15 bases between the two ends.

The genes are TRBV27 and TRBJ2-7, with 7 nucleotides matching TRBD1. CDR3 length equals 18 residues. The trim removed 4 bases at V and 4 bases at J, leaving 19 bases unmatched. The V gene's germline CDR1 is MNHEY and CDR2 SMNVEV (reference sequence). The CDR3 region is CASSYSITEEDRRYEQYF. CDR3 DNA: TGTGCCAGCAGTTACTCTATTACTGAAGAGGACAGGAGATACGAGCAGTACTTC.

The chain employs TRBV24-1 and TRBJ2-1; 8 nucleotides line up with TRBD2. The CDR3 length is 16 residues. With V trimmed by 3 bases and J by 4 bases, 7 bases remained unmatched. Germline V lookup: CDR1 KGHDR, CDR2 SFDVKD. The CDR3 DNA reads TGTGCCACCAGTGATCGACTAGCGAGCTCATACAATGAGCAGTTCTTC. Translating gives CATSDRLASSYNEQFF.

The chain links TRBV4-2 to TRBJ2-3; 11 nucleotides line up with TRBD2. Germline V CDR1 and CDR2: LGHNA, YNFKEQ. CDR3 length equals 15 residues. V dropped 5 bases and J dropped 4; count of bases not matched to a gene: 5. The CDR3 DNA follows: TGTGCCAGCAGCGAGGCACTAGCGGGAGCAGATACGCAGTATTTT. This sequence encodes CASSEALAGADTQYF.

The chain combines TRBV28 with TRBJ1-2; weak D call: TRBD1 (5 bases). The CDR3 is 13 amino acids. Germline V gene data show CDR1 as MDHEN and CDR2 as SYDVKM. V was pared by 7 bases and J by 6 bases, with 15 bases between. Here the CDR3 DNA reads TGTGCCAGCACCGCTGAGCAGGGAAATGGCTACACCTTC. Translating gives CASTAEQGNGYTF.

The rearrangement links TRBV5-1 to TRBJ2-5, with D perhaps matching TRBD2 (5 bases). The V and J ends lost 4 bases and 7 bases respectively, with 20 bases between them. The CDR3 covers 15 residues. CDR1 SGHRS and CDR2 YFSETQ come from the germline V gene. This CDR3 is CASSALRDPPGTQYF. Here the CDR3 DNA reads TGCGCCAGCAGCGCACTCCGGGATCCCCCAGGGACCCAGTACTTC. Drawing the rest from reference TRBV5-1 and TRBJ2-5, the complete variable domain is KAGVTQTPRYLIKTRGQQVTLSCSPISGHRSVSWYQQTPGQGLQFLFEYFSETQRNKGNFPGRFSGRQFSNSRSEMNVSTLELGDSALYLCASSALRDPPGTQYFGPGTRLLVL.

The gene calls are TRBV5-4 and TRBJ2-5, with unresolved D. Germline-derived CDR1 and CDR2 are SGHNT and YYREEE (reference sequence). V was pared by 4 bases and J by 2 bases, with 12 bases between. The CDR3 length is 14 residues. CDR3 nucleotide sequence: TGTGCCAGCAGCAAAGGGCAGGCTCAAGAGACCCAGTACTTC. Translation: CASSKGQAQETQYF.

The rearrangement joins TRBV7-2 to TRBJ1-1; D call uncertain. This CDR3 spans 14 amino acids. The ends were cut back, 5 bases at V and 1 base at J, with 11 bases in the middle. Germline V gene lookup returns CDR1 SGHTA and CDR2 FQGNSA. In DNA, the CDR3 is TGTGCCAGCAGCCTTCTGATGGGGAACACTGAAGCTTTCTTT. Its protein product is CASSLLMGNTEAFF.

This chain links TRBV3-1 (or the pseudogene TRBV3-2) with TRBJ2-2; D tentatively reads TRBD1 or TRBD2 (5 bases each). V gave up 3 bases and J gave up 2 bases, with 13 bases separating them. This CDR3 has 16 amino acids. Germline CDR1 reads LGHDT; CDR2 reads YNNKEL (reference sequence). The CDR3 loop is CASSQGTVPNTGELFF. Written as DNA, the CDR3 is TGTGCCAGCAGCCAGGGGACCGTCCCCAACACCGGGGAGCTGTTTTTT.

This chain connects TRBV5-1 to TRBJ2-7; D remains ambiguous. This CDR3 spans 14 amino acids. Trimming pared 4 bases from V and 2 bases from J, leaving 13 bases between. Looked up from germline, CDR1 is SGHRS and CDR2 is YFSETQ. CDR3 amino acids: CASSKIDGTYEQYF. The CDR3 nucleotides read TGCGCCAGCAGCAAAATCGACGGAACCTACGAGCAGTACTTC.

CDR3: CASSSYNTQGGYTF. CDR3 sequence (DNA): TGTGCCAGCAGCTCGTACAACACTCAAGGGGGCTACACCTTC. The V gene is TRBV7-8, the J gene TRBJ1-2; D uncertain. This CDR3 has 14 residues. Germline V gives CDR1 SGHVS, CDR2 FQNEAQ. V dropped 4 bases and J dropped 8 bases, with 17 bases sitting between them. The full variable domain, completed using reference TRBV7-8 and TRBJ1-2, is GAGVSQSPRYKVAKRGQDVALRCDPISGHVSLFWYQQALGQGPEFLTYFQNEAQLDKSGLPSDRFFAERPEGSVSTLKIQRTQQEDSAVYLCASSSYNTQGGYTFGSGTRLTVV.

V gene TRBV6-1 combines with J gene TRBJ1-2; unclear D gene. The germline gives CDR1 MNHNS, CDR2 SASEGT. This CDR3 spans 14 amino acids. V lost 2 bases and J lost 4, with 11 bases in between. The CDR3 DNA sequence: TGTGCCAGCAGTGAATATGGAGAAGGCTATGGCTACACCTTC. It encodes CASSEYGEGYGYTF.

The chain combines TRBV19 with TRBJ2-7, with 8 nucleotides matching TRBD1. Germline loops: CDR1 LNHDA, CDR2 SQIVND (reference sequence). The CDR3 covers 17 residues. J lost 3 bases, V lost 5 bases, and 15 bases had no gene match. This CDR3 is CASSLGTGGTFNYEQYF. In DNA, the CDR3 is TGTGCCAGTAGTTTAGGCACAGGGGGGACTTTTAACTACGAGCAGTACTTC.

This chain connects TRBV6-5 to TRBJ2-7; TRBD1 aligns across 9 bases. Unmatched junction bases numbered 4, after V lost 2 bases and J lost 2 bases. CDR3 size: 15 residues. CDR1 and CDR2 from the germline V gene are MNHEY and SVGAGI. Here the CDR3 DNA reads TGTGCCAGCAGTTACCTAACAGGGGGCACCTACGAGCAGTACTTC. Residues: CASSYLTGGTYEQYF.

The chain links TRBV29-1 to TRBJ1-2, with 8 bases fitting TRBD1. Germline CDR1 and CDR2: SQVTM and ANQGSEA. Trimming cost V 6 bases and J 3 bases; bases outside gene matches: 6. The CDR3 totals 13 residues. In DNA, the CDR3 is TGCAGCGTGAGGACAGGGAGGGACTATGGCTACACCTTC. Translation: CSVRTGRDYGYTF. Filled out from reference TRBV29-1 and TRBJ1-2, the complete variable domain reads SAVISQKPSRDICQRGTSLTIQCQVDSQVTMMFWYRQQPGQSLTLIATANQGSEATYESGFVIDKFPISRPNLTFSTLTVSNMSPEDSSIYLCSVRTGRDYGYTFGSGTRLTVV.

The chain uses TRBV19 and TRBJ2-5; D unclear. Germline assignment: CDR1 LNHDA and CDR2 SQIVND (reference sequence). The length of the CDR3 is 14 residues. Between the trimmed V and J ends, which lost 6 bases and 5 bases, there was a span of 16 bases. Here the CDR3 reads CASRKGLLSETQYF. In DNA form, the CDR3 reads TGTGCCAGTAGGAAGGGCCTGCTAAGCGAGACCCAGTACTTC.